The 29 T cell receptor beta chains below come from one sample, sequenced in a study of vaccination and CD4 T cells after COVID-19. Regarding treatment: approximately nine-day PBMC culture with coronavirus spike peptide pools or control peptides (ViraFEST assay). Antigens of these TCRs are unknown. The assay that was used to sequence DNA from cultured CD4+ T cells was the Oncomine TCR Beta short-read assay. TCRdb used MiXCR to reprocess the PCR reads, holding one entry per CDR3 protein. The profile shows around 14,000 distinct CDR3 sequences, about 34% of them singletons. Sequenced: cultured CD4+ T cells from blood. Receptors were obtained from a human donor with COVID-19.

This clonotype is a singleton in its sample. The gene calls are TRBV7-6 and TRBJ1-1; D is undetermined. CDR3 length: 13 residues. Germline values: CDR1 SGHVS, CDR2 FNYEAQ. V lost 4 bases and J 1 base, leaving 7 bases between the germline ends. CDR3 amino acids: CASSSQENTEAFF. Here the CDR3 DNA reads TGTGCCAGCAGCTCCCAAGAGAACACTGAAGCTTTCTTT.

The rearrangement links TRBV28 to TRBJ1-1, with D possibly being TRBD1 (6 bases). Deletions cut 6 bases from V and 6 bases from J, with 14 bases between. The CDR3 totals 13 residues. CDR1 is MDHEN and CDR2 is SYDVKM in the germline V gene. CDR3: CASRGTGLPEAFF. The CDR3 nucleotides are TGTGCCAGCAGGGGAACAGGGTTGCCTGAAGCTTTCTTT.

This clonotype turned up a few times. This chain uses TRBV20-1 with TRBJ1-5; D remains unclear. With 2 bases removed from V and 7 bases from J, the gap between germline ends came to 21 bases. CDR1 and CDR2 from the germline V gene are DFQATT and SNEGSKA (reference sequence). The length of the CDR3 is 16 residues. As DNA, the CDR3 is TGCAGTGCTAGACCCAGTTTGGGGATGGGTAACCAGCCCCAGCATTTT. Amino acid sequence: CSARPSLGMGNQPQHF.

This clonotype was seen only a few times. The chain links TRBV2 to TRBJ1-5; D perhaps matches TRBD1 (6 bases). V lost 4 bases, J lost 7 bases, and 8 bases lay in between. The germline CDR1 and CDR2 sequences are SNHLY and FYNNEI. The CDR3 sequence is 12 residues long. CDR3 nucleotide sequence: TGTGCCAGCAGTGGACAGGTACAGCCCCAGCATTTT. Amino acids: CASSGQVQPQHF.

The sample holds a few counts of this clonotype. The chain employs TRBV15 and TRBJ1-5; D is unclear. Germline assignment: CDR1 LNHNV and CDR2 YYDKDF (reference sequence). This CDR3 is built from 14 residues. The germline V and J ends were trimmed by 1 base and 3 bases, with 7 bases remaining between them. CDR3 protein: CATSRGDSNQPQHF. CDR3 bases: TGTGCCACCAGCAGAGGGGATTCCAATCAGCCCCAGCATTTT.

The V gene is TRBV3-1, the J gene TRBJ2-3, with unresolved D. Trimming took 3 bases from V and 7 from J, leaving 11 bases between them. From germline, CDR1 is LGHDT and CDR2 YNNKEL (reference sequence). The CDR3 covers 13 residues. The CDR3 DNA sequence: TGTGCCAGCAGCCAGACTGTTATGAATACGCAGTATTTT. The encoded protein is CASSQTVMNTQYF.

This clonotype showed up just a few times. The chain couples TRBV28 to TRBJ1-5; the D gene is possibly TRBD1 (5 bases). Germline CDR1 MDHEN, CDR2 SYDVKM. V gave up 5 bases and J gave up 4 bases, with 18 bases separating them. The CDR3 is made up of 16 amino acids. The CDR3 region is CASSPRLGEGNQPQHF. The CDR3 region has the DNA TGTGCCAGCAGTCCACGTTTAGGGGAGGGTAATCAGCCCCAGCATTTT.

Comment on this clonotype: A read error may produce the germline difference seen at one junction end. The chain links TRBV7-7 to TRBJ2-3; 7 bases align to TRBD2. Germline V gives CDR1 SSHAT, CDR2 FNYEAQ (reference sequence). The CDR3 runs to 15 residues. DNA for the CDR3: TGTGCTAGCAGCTTAGGGGCGGGGGGCACAGATACGCAGTATTTT. Its protein product is CASSLGAGGTDTQYF.

This clonotype occurred a few times. This chain uses TRBV20-1 with TRBJ1-4; unclear D gene. The CDR3 runs 16 residues. Germline V gene lookup returns CDR1 DFQATT and CDR2 SNEGSKA (reference sequence). V was pared by 0 bases and J by 0 bases, with 11 bases between. The DNA of the CDR3 is TGCAGTGCTAGAGATTCCAGACGGACAACTAATGAAAAACTGTTTTTT. It encodes CSARDSRRTTNEKLFF.

The J gene is TRBJ1-2, the V gene TRBV6-1; 7 bases fit TRBD1. The CDR3 loop spans 14 amino acids. Losses at the gene ends were 6 bases for V and 2 bases for J; bases not matched to a gene: 6. Looked up from germline, CDR1 is MNHNS and CDR2 is SASEGT. The CDR3 spells CASSPGQKNYGYTF. The CDR3 nucleotides are TGTGCCAGCAGCCCGGGACAGAAGAACTATGGCTACACCTTC.

CDR3 loop: CASSNGAGYQPQHF. For the CDR3, the DNA is TGTGCCAGCAGTAACGGGGCCGGATATCAGCCCCAGCATTTT. This chain joins TRBV6-1 and TRBJ1-5; a possible D gene is TRBD1 (5 bases). The CDR3 is made up of 14 amino acids. The germline V and J ends were trimmed by 5 bases and 5 bases, with 13 bases remaining between them. Germline V CDR1 and CDR2: MNHNS, SASEGT.

The sample holds a few counts of this clonotype. This chain connects TRBV2 to TRBJ2-2; D is undetermined. V was trimmed by 5 bases and J by 4 bases, leaving 14 bases between them. The CDR3 runs 15 residues. Germline loops: CDR1 SNHLY, CDR2 FYNNEI. As DNA, the CDR3 is TGTGCCAGCAGTCTTGTGGGCCGAAGCACCGGGGAGCTGTTTTTT. Amino acid sequence: CASSLVGRSTGELFF.

This chain uses TRBV7-6 with TRBJ2-2, with 10 bases lining up with TRBD2. Germline values: CDR1 SGHVS, CDR2 FNYEAQ. This CDR3 region has 15 residues. V shed 5 bases, J shed 5 bases, and the junction held 5 bases outside the gene matches. The CDR3 spells CASSPSGGVTGELFF. The CDR3 DNA sequence: TGTGCCAGCAGCCCCAGCGGGGGGGTAACCGGGGAGCTGTTTTTT.

This chain links TRBV12-3 or TRBV12-4 with TRBJ1-1, with D perhaps TRBD1 (5 bases). CDR3 length: 14 residues. The ends were cut back, 5 bases at V and 4 bases at J, with 14 bases in the middle. DNA of the CDR3: TGTGCCAGCAGTACAGGCTGGGAAGGCACTGAAGCTTTCTTT. It encodes CASSTGWEGTEAFF.

This clonotype was seen a few times. The chain joins TRBV2 to TRBJ1-5; no reliable D call. The germline CDR1 and CDR2 sequences are SNHLY and FYNNEI. Trimming shortened V by 6 bases and J by 1 base, and 7 bases separated the two germline ends. This CDR3 contains 13 residues. The CDR3 is CASRIESNQPQHF. As DNA, the CDR3 is TGTGCCAGCAGGATCGAAAGCAATCAGCCCCAGCATTTT.

The J gene is TRBJ2-1, the V gene TRBV5-1, with TRBD1 identical over 9 bases. Germline CDR1 reads SGHRS; CDR2 reads YFSETQ. Trimming removed 4 bases from V and 7 bases from J; junction bases left unmatched: 9. CDR3 size: 15 residues. The CDR3 spells CASSLGQGRGNEQFF. CDR3 nucleotide sequence: TGCGCCAGCAGCCTGGGACAGGGACGTGGAAATGAGCAGTTCTTC.

The rearrangement links TRBV5-4 to TRBJ2-7; TRBD2 matches at 8 bases. The better agreement between TRBJ2-5 and the DNA end casts doubt on the J call. In germline, CDR1 is SGHNT, CDR2 YYREEE (reference sequence). The CDR3 covers 15 residues. The chain's CDR3 is CASSSSGGGRETQYF. The CDR3 bases are TGTGCCAGCAGCTCCTCCGGCGGGGGGAGGGAGACCCAGTACTTC.

This clonotype was seen only a few times. This chain joins TRBV21-1 and TRBJ2-3; TRBD1 is taken as the D call from the table, unchecked against the DNA. TRBV21-1 is flagged as a pseudogene. The CDR3 consists of 16 residues. CDR3 sequence (DNA): TGTGCCAGCAGCGCGCGGACAGGGACTAGCACAGATACGCAGTATTTT. This translates into CASSARTGTSTDTQYF.

The chain joins TRBV6-5 to TRBJ2-7; D may be TRBD1 (6 bases). CDR1 is MNHEY, CDR2 SVGAGI, per germline. The CDR3 sequence is 16 residues long. V gave up 0 bases and J gave up 1 base, with 13 bases separating them. The CDR3 spells CASSYSGAAQSYEQYF. The CDR3 region has the DNA TGTGCCAGCAGTTACTCGGGGGCAGCTCAATCCTACGAGCAGTACTTC.

This clonotype came up a few times. V gene TRBV19 combines with J gene TRBJ1-1; D is perhaps TRBD1 (6 bases). The CDR3 covers 14 residues. Germline V gene sequence: CDR1 LNHDA, CDR2 SQIVND (reference sequence). V lost 4 bases and J lost 4, with 13 bases in between. The chain's CDR3 is CASSRTGARTEAFF. The CDR3 coding sequence is TGTGCCAGTAGTAGGACGGGGGCGCGCACTGAAGCTTTCTTT.

The chain joins TRBV11-1 to TRBJ2-6, with D uncertain. V gave up 0 bases and J gave up 0 bases, with 6 bases separating them. The CDR3 has 16 residues. CDR1 is SGHAT and CDR2 is FQDESV in the germline V gene (reference sequence). CDR3 amino acids: CASSLAWSSGANVLTF. Written as DNA, the CDR3 is TGTGCCAGCAGCTTAGCGTGGAGCTCTGGGGCCAACGTCCTGACTTTC.

V is TRBV9 and J is TRBJ1-3, with no clear D. The CDR3 sequence is 11 residues long. V was clipped by 0 bases and J by 5 bases, with 0 bases between them. The germline gives CDR1 SGDLS, CDR2 YYNGEE. CDR3 DNA sequence: TGTGCCAGCAGCGTAGGAAACACCATATATTTT. Translating it yields CASSVGNTIYF. The whole variable domain, remainder taken from reference TRBV9 and TRBJ1-3, is DSGVTQTPKHLITATGQRVTLRCSPRSGDLSVYWYQQSLDQGLQFLIQYYNGEERAKGNILERFSAQQFPDLHSELNLSSLELGDSALYFCASSVGNTIYFGEGSWLTVV.

In its sample, this clonotype was seen once. The genes are TRBV29-1 and TRBJ2-2, with 12 positions matching TRBD1. Germline V gene sequence: CDR1 SQVTM, CDR2 ANQGSEA. This CDR3 has 15 residues. With V trimmed by 5 bases and J by 7 bases, 8 bases remained unmatched. In DNA, the CDR3 is TGCAGCGTTCGAGGGACAGGGGGCCCCCACGGGGAGCTGTTTTTT. Translation gives CSVRGTGGPHGELFF.

The V call is TRBV27, the J call TRBJ1-2; no clear D gene. Trimming shortened V by 7 bases and J by 7 bases, and 16 bases separated the two germline ends. This CDR3 has 13 residues. The germline V gene encodes CDR1 MNHEY and CDR2 SMNVEV (reference sequence). CDR3 DNA: TGTGCCAGCACCTCACTCACGGGTGCTGGCTACACCTTC. Protein product: CASTSLTGAGYTF.

The rearrangement uses TRBV27 and TRBJ2-7; weak D call: TRBD2 (6 bases). Trimming pared 6 bases from V and 1 base from J, leaving 16 bases between. The CDR3 has 15 residues. Germline V gives CDR1 MNHEY, CDR2 SMNVEV (reference sequence). The DNA of the CDR3 is TGTGCCAGCAGCCGCGGGGCGGGCAGATCCTACGAGCAGTACTTC. Translation: CASSRGAGRSYEQYF.

The chain couples TRBV14 to TRBJ1-3, with D possibly matching TRBD1 (6 bases). Germline values: CDR1 SGHDN, CDR2 FVKESK. CDR3 length: 15 residues. Trimming pared 4 bases from V and 0 bases from J, leaving 10 bases between. The CDR3 loop reads CASSRWDTSGNTIYF. The CDR3 bases are TGTGCCAGCAGCCGATGGGACACCTCTGGAAACACCATATATTTT.

In this sample, this clonotype turned up a few times. This chain uses TRBV12-3 or TRBV12-4 with TRBJ2-7, with D possibly TRBD2 on 5 matching bases. This CDR3 has 14 residues. V was cut by 5 bases and J by 0 bases, with 11 bases left in between. DNA of the CDR3: TGTGCCAGCAGTCTTAGGACTGACTCCTACGAGCAGTACTTC. Translating it yields CASSLRTDSYEQYF.

This clonotype was counted a few times. This rearrangement joins TRBV24-1 to TRBJ1-2; a possible D gene is TRBD1 (5 bases). V was trimmed by 2 bases and J by 3 bases, leaving 9 bases between them. The CDR3 consists of 14 residues. Per the germline V gene, CDR1 is KGHDR and CDR2 is SFDVKD. This CDR3 reads CATSDSGGDYGYTF. DNA of the CDR3: TGTGCCACCAGTGATTCTGGGGGGGACTATGGCTACACCTTC.

This clonotype was seen a handful of times. The V call is TRBV6-4, the J call TRBJ1-2; 9 bases agree with TRBD1. CDR1 is MRHNA and CDR2 is SNTAGT in the germline V gene. The V gene end was trimmed by 8 bases and the J gene end by 4 bases; junction bases not matched to a gene: 8. The CDR3 has 14 residues. The CDR3 DNA sequence: TGTGCCAGCGGCACACAGGGGGCGCCCTATGGCTACACCTTC. As protein: CASGTQGAPYGYTF.